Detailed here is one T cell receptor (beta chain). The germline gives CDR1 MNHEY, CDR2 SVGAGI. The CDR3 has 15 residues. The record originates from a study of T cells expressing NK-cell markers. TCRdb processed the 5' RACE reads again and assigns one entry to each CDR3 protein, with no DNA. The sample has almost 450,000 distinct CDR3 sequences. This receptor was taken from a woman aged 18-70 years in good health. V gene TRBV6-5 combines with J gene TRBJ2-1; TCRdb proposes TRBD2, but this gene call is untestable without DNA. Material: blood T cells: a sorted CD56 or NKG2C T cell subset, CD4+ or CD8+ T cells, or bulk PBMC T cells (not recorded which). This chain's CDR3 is CASSYSMPSLNEQFF.